These 23 T cell receptor beta chains came from one sample sequenced in a study of cytomegalovirus exposure and HLA in healthy donors. Use of 60 Vbeta and 13 Jbeta primers characterized the PCR. The protocol was immunoSEQ multiplex PCR, while the TCRdb copy is restricted to in-frame clones and leaves out a portion. The top ten hold approximately 2.3% of the sample, which has roughly 150,000 clones, approximately 81% seen once. Sequenced material: PBMCs. These receptors all stem from a female donor in good health and CMV-seronegative.

The V gene is TRBV6-5, the J gene TRBJ2-4, with 9 bases lining up with TRBD1. CDR3 length equals 15 residues. V lost 0 bases, J lost 8 bases, and 5 bases stayed unmatched. Germline V gene data show CDR1 as MNHEY and CDR2 as SVGAGI. CDR3 in DNA: TGTGCCAGCAGTTACTCGAGGCGACAGGGGGACATTCAGTACTTC. Protein sequence: CASSYSRRQGDIQYF.

This clone appeared a single time. The rearrangement links TRBV27 to TRBJ1-5; a weak D match, TRBD1 (6 bases). This CDR3 region has 14 residues. Trimming stripped 5 bases from V and 3 bases from J, with 11 bases between. CDR1 is MNHEY, CDR2 SMNVEV, per germline (reference sequence). The CDR3 sequence: CASSGTSLNQPQHF. The CDR3 nucleotides are TGTGCCAGCAGTGGGACATCCCTCAATCAGCCCCAGCATTTT.

The genes are TRBV2 and TRBJ1-6, with 7 bases aligning to TRBD1. J was trimmed by 5 bases and V by 7 bases; bases with no gene match: 5. Looked up from germline, CDR1 is SNHLY and CDR2 is FYNNEI. This CDR3 is 14 amino acids long. CDR3 DNA: TGTGCCAGCATTTGGACAGGAGATAATTCACCCCTCCACTTT. Protein sequence: CASIWTGDNSPLHF.

The CDR3 loop is CASSQDRGTGPYNEQFF. The CDR3 DNA reads as TGCGCCAGCAGCCAAGATAGAGGGACAGGGCCCTACAATGAGCAGTTCTTC. The rearrangement joins TRBV4-3 to TRBJ2-1, with 9 bases identical to TRBD1. Germline assignment: CDR1 LGHNA and CDR2 YSLEER. V shed 0 bases, J shed 2 bases, and the junction held 5 bases outside the gene matches. This CDR3 region has 17 residues.

The rearrangement uses TRBV10-3 and TRBJ2-7; 9 bases align to TRBD1. Germline CDR1 ENHRY, CDR2 SYGVKD. The CDR3 contains 14 residues. After removal of 6 bases from V and 4 bases from J, the junction contained 7 bases not matched to a gene. CDR3 in DNA: TGTGCCATCAGGGATACAGGGGGCAAGTACGAGCAGTACTTC. Its protein product is CAIRDTGGKYEQYF.

V and J are TRBV30 and TRBJ2-7; 11 bases agree with TRBD2. The CDR3 covers 17 residues. Germline V CDR1 and CDR2: GTSNPN, SVGIG (reference sequence). J gave up 0 bases and V 0 bases, and 7 bases lay outside the gene matches. CDR3 sequence (DNA): TGTGCCTGGAGTGTAATGGGACTAGCGGATTTCTCCTACGAGCAGTACTTC. Its protein is CAWSVMGLADFSYEQYF.

The V gene is TRBV18, the J gene TRBJ2-5; possible D gene TRBD1, 6 bases. Germline CDR1 KGHSH, CDR2 LQKENI. The CDR3 contains 16 residues. The V and J ends lost 6 bases and 6 bases respectively, with 23 bases between them. Written as DNA, the CDR3 is TGTGCCAGCTCGCACCTAAATACAGGGTCCTCGAAGACCCAGTACTTC. Translated: CASSHLNTGSSKTQYF.

The V call is TRBV6-1, the J call TRBJ2-7, with 7 bases aligning to TRBD2. CDR1 and CDR2 (germline): MNHNS, SASEGT. The CDR3 consists of 15 residues. Losses at the gene ends were 7 bases for V and 6 bases for J; bases not matched to a gene: 15. The CDR3: CASTESSGSSSEQYF. CDR3 sequence (DNA): TGTGCCAGCACCGAAAGTAGCGGGTCTAGTAGCGAGCAGTACTTC.

This chain connects TRBV7-2 to TRBJ2-7; 8 nucleotides line up with TRBD2. Looked up from germline, CDR1 is SGHTA and CDR2 is FQGNSA. The CDR3 contains 15 residues. J was trimmed by 5 bases and V by 5 bases; bases with no gene match: 11. This CDR3 is CASSPIRGRTHEQYF. The CDR3 DNA sequence: TGTGCCAGCAGCCCCATTCGCGGGAGGACCCACGAGCAGTACTTC. The variable domain in full, with the rest retrieved from reference TRBV7-2 and TRBJ2-7, is GAGVSQSPSNKVTEKGKDVELRCDPISGHTALYWYRQSLGQGLEFLIYFQGNSAPDKSGLPSDRFSAERTGGSVSTLTIQRTQQEDSAVYLCASSPIRGRTHEQYFGPGTRLTVT.

V and J are TRBV7-2 and TRBJ1-3; TRBD1 agrees at 8 bases. J lost 3 bases, V lost 1 base, and 5 bases had no gene match. Germline CDR1 reads SGHTA; CDR2 reads FQGNSA. The CDR3 is 16 amino acids. CDR3 nucleotide sequence: TGTGCCAGCAGCTTAGAGCTGGACAGGGATGGAAACACCATATATTTT. It specifies CASSLELDRDGNTIYF.

This clone was detected only a few times. The rearrangement joins TRBV10-3 to TRBJ2-1, with 7 bases identical to TRBD1. Germline values: CDR1 ENHRY, CDR2 SYGVKD. The CDR3 is made up of 16 amino acids. Trimming removed 5 bases from V and 4 bases from J; junction bases left unmatched: 11. The CDR3 nucleotides are TGTGCCATCAGTCCATCGACAGGGACAATTTACAATGAGCAGTTCTTC. Protein product: CAISPSTGTIYNEQFF.

The genes are TRBV5-4 and TRBJ2-7; 7 bases agree with TRBD1. Germline CDR1 and CDR2: SGHNT and YYREEE (reference sequence). This CDR3 region has 14 residues. V lost 0 bases to trimming and J lost 5 bases; unmatched junction nucleotides: 5. CDR3 sequence: CASSLGQGVNEQYF. The CDR3 DNA follows: TGTGCCAGCAGCTTGGGGCAGGGGGTCAACGAGCAGTACTTC.

The chain uses TRBV4-2 and TRBJ2-5, with D possibly TRBD2 on 7 matching bases. CDR1 LGHNA and CDR2 YNFKEQ come from the germline V gene. The CDR3 is 14 residues long. The V end lost 4 bases, the J end lost 5 bases, and 14 bases lay between the germline ends. This chain's CDR3 is CASSRGRGMETQYF. The CDR3 DNA follows: TGTGCCAGCAGCCGGGGGAGGGGGATGGAGACCCAGTACTTC.

The V call is TRBV6-6, the J call TRBJ2-7, with TRBD1 matching over 11 bases. The CDR3 runs 14 residues. Unmatched junction bases numbered 9, after V lost 6 bases and J lost 8 bases. Per the germline V gene, CDR1 is MNHNY and CDR2 is SVGAGI (reference sequence). CDR3 protein: CASRSGTGGNKQYF. CDR3 nucleotide sequence: TGTGCCAGCAGGTCCGGGACAGGGGGTAATAAGCAGTACTTC.

This clone was found a few times. The V and J genes are TRBV12-5 and TRBJ1-5; D call uncertain. The CDR3 has 13 residues. The V end was cut by 7 bases, the J end by 4 bases, with 11 bases between. In germline, CDR1 is LGHNT, CDR2 FRNRAP. The DNA of the CDR3 is TGTGCTAGTGCCGCGGGGTGGAATCAGCCCCAGCATTTT. Protein: CASAAGWNQPQHF.

The chain is built from TRBV6-6 and TRBJ1-4, with D possibly being TRBD1 (5 bases). The length of the CDR3 is 13 residues. Trimming took off 6 bases at V and 8 bases at J, with 13 bases between the two ends. Looked up from germline, CDR1 is MNHNY and CDR2 is SVGAGI (reference sequence). The CDR3 DNA sequence: TGTGCCAGCAGCTGGGGGGGTCCCGAAAAACTGTTTTTT. Encoded protein: CASSWGGPEKLFF.

This clone was found a few times. The genes are TRBV6-1 and TRBJ2-7, with D possibly being TRBD1 (5 bases). Germline CDR1 and CDR2: MNHNS and SASEGT. Trimming shortened V by 1 base and J by 6 bases, and 13 bases separated the two germline ends. CDR3 length equals 14 residues. CDR3 sequence: CASSEGGRVGEQYF. As DNA, the CDR3 is TGTGCCAGCAGTGAAGGGGGCAGGGTGGGCGAGCAGTACTTC.

This clone showed up just once. The rearrangement links TRBV30 to TRBJ1-2; D is perhaps TRBD1 (5 bases). V was shortened by 8 bases and J by 7 bases, with 20 bases between the two germline ends. CDR3 size: 13 residues. Looked up from germline, CDR1 is GTSNPN and CDR2 is SVGIG (reference sequence). The CDR3: CALTGGGSAGYTF. For the CDR3, the DNA is TGTGCCCTGACTGGGGGAGGGTCCGCTGGCTACACCTTC.

The rearrangement uses TRBV7-9 and TRBJ1-1; weak D call: TRBD1 (5 bases). Germline CDR1 reads SEHNR; CDR2 reads FQNEAQ (reference sequence). V was trimmed by 0 bases and J by 7 bases, leaving 12 bases between them. CDR3 length equals 14 residues. CDR3 region: CASSLAMGPLEAFF. The DNA of the CDR3 is TGTGCCAGCAGCTTAGCCATGGGGCCACTTGAAGCTTTCTTT.

V gene TRBV7-3 combines with J gene TRBJ1-1; no firm D call. V was pared by 5 bases and J by 6 bases, with 13 bases between. The germline gives CDR1 SGHTA, CDR2 FQGTGA. The CDR3 covers 13 residues. Here the CDR3 reads CASSLEVAAEAFF. CDR3 in DNA: TGTGCCAGCAGCCTGGAAGTGGCGGCTGAAGCTTTCTTT.

CDR3 amino acids: CASSLGDMVYQPQHF. CDR3 DNA: TGTGCCAGCAGCTTGGGGGACATGGTATATCAGCCCCAGCATTTT. This chain joins TRBV5-5 and TRBJ1-5; tentative D call: TRBD1 (6 bases). V was cut by 0 bases and J by 5 bases, with 12 bases left in between. Germline V gene sequence: CDR1 SGHKS, CDR2 YYEKEE (reference sequence). The CDR3 covers 15 residues.

V usage is TRBV19 and J usage is TRBJ2-1; 14 bases are a match to TRBD2. This CDR3 has 16 residues. CDR1 is LNHDA, CDR2 SQIVND, per germline (reference sequence). The ends lost 3 bases at V and 6 bases at J; junction bases unmatched: 4. CDR3 region: CASSILTSGRGNEQFF. The CDR3 DNA reads as TGTGCCAGTAGTATCCTGACTAGCGGGAGGGGCAATGAGCAGTTCTTC.

The chain recombines TRBV7-8 with TRBJ2-7; D call uncertain. The V and J ends lost 7 bases and 0 bases respectively, with 7 bases between them. The CDR3 covers 12 residues. CDR1 is SGHVS, CDR2 FQNEAQ, per germline. The CDR3 nucleotides are TGTGCCAGCACCGTGAGCTCCTACGAGCAGTACTTC. Encoded protein: CASTVSSYEQYF.